This section outlines one TCR beta chain sequence together with its context. No antigen is known for it. The sample is drawn from a study of CD4+ T cells in melanoma. General study findings and limits: A reported correlation linked neoantigen-specific CD4+ T cells to CD8+, macrophage and B cell function.

Method: immunoSEQ multiplex PCR; TCRdb's copy keeps in-frame clones and lacks some. The table lists around 110,000 clones, 92% of them singletons. This CDR3 contains 13 residues. Germline assignment: CDR1 MNHNS and CDR2 SASEGT. The germline V and J ends were trimmed by 4 bases and 3 bases, with 10 bases remaining between them. The TCR originated in a human donor with melanoma. Sequenced: peripheral blood. The chain has TRBV6-1 and TRBJ2-7; D tentatively fits TRBD1 or TRBD2 (5 bases each). The CDR3 coding sequence is TGTGCCAGCAGTGGGGACGGCTACTACGAGCAGTACTTC. Translating it yields CASSGDGYYEQYF.